This paragraph reports one T cell receptor (beta chain). These data belong to a study of T cells expressing NK-cell markers. 5'RACE template switching with UMIs produced the TCR beta cDNA. TCRdb re-called the 5' RACE reads; every CDR3 protein appears as one record, without DNA. This table holds about 180,000 distinct CDR3 sequences. Sequenced sample: blood T cells: a sorted CD56 or NKG2C T cell subset, CD4+ or CD8+ T cells, or bulk PBMC T cells (not recorded which). The receptor's source is a man aged 18 to 69 in good health.

The CDR3 is CASSLWSVIGAGELFF. The chain is built from TRBV5-1 and TRBJ2-2. The CDR3 length is 16 residues. The germline V gene has CDR1 SGHRS and CDR2 YFSETQ.